This is a list of T cell receptor beta chains from one sample in a study of vaccination effects on CD4 cells after COVID-19. The method was immunoSEQ multiplex PCR; TCRdb's version includes in-frame clones alone and lacks a portion of them. This table has about 45,000 clones, roughly 72% appearing once. For these TCRs, the target antigens are not known. This specimen was CD4+ T cells from PBMCs cultured without peptide, taken after COVID-19 vaccination. These receptors were obtained from a human donor who received a COVID-19 vaccine. Each CDR3 is given with its conserved first and last residue. A D gene is named only where the DNA matches it firmly. Only part of the rows carry a size: once, few, many, or a class if the clone is expanded.

D gene	V gene	clone size	J gene	CDR3 protein	CDR3 DNA
TRBD1	TRBV6-5	.	TRBJ2-2	CASARTGLTGELFF	TGTGCCAGCGCAAGGACAGGGCTAACCGGGGAGCTGTTTTTT
.	TRBV10-1	.	TRBJ2-7	CASSTLAYEQYF	TGCGCCAGCAGTACGTTAGCGTACGAGCAGTACTTC
.	TRBV7-9	.	TRBJ1-5	CASSFTDSNQPQHF	TGTGCCAGCAGCTTTACAGATAGCAATCAGCCCCAGCATTTT
TRBD1	TRBV12-3/TRBV12-4	.	TRBJ1-5	CASTGTGDQPQHF	TGTGCCAGCACCGGGACAGGGGATCAGCCCCAGCATTTT
.	TRBV6-5	few	TRBJ1-2	CASGGGGHYGYTF	TGTGCCAGTGGTGGGGGGGGCCACTATGGCTACACCTTC
TRBD1	TRBV11-3	.	TRBJ2-7	CASSSGQGAAYEQYF	TGTGCCAGCAGCTCCGGACAGGGGGCTGCCTACGAGCAGTACTTC
.	TRBV3-1/TRBV3-2	once	TRBJ2-7	CASSILRFSYEQYF	TGTGCCAGCAGCATTCTCCGGTTCTCCTACGAGCAGTACTTC
TRBD2	TRBV4-1	.	TRBJ2-5	CASSQVSSGRAQETQYF	TGCGCCAGCAGCCAAGTCTCCAGCGGGAGGGCCCAAGAGACCCAGTACTTC
.	TRBV30	.	TRBJ1-4	CAWRGGGENEKLFF	TGTGCCTGGAGGGGTGGCGGGGAGAATGAAAAACTGTTTTTT
TRBD1	TRBV3-1/TRBV3-2	.	TRBJ2-7	CASSYPGQSPEQYF	TGTGCCAGCAGCTACCCGGGACAGAGTCCCGAGCAGTACTTC
.	TRBV11-2	.	TRBJ2-7	CASSLEVYEQYF	TGTGCCAGCAGCTTAGAGGTTTACGAGCAGTACTTC
.	TRBV2	.	TRBJ1-1	CASRLGGAGTEAFF	TGTGCCAGCAGGCTAGGGGGAGCGGGCACTGAAGCTTTCTTT
TRBD2	TRBV3-1/TRBV3-2	.	TRBJ2-5	CASSQIAGATGTQYF	TGTGCCAGCAGCCAAATCGCGGGAGCGACGGGGACCCAGTACTTC
.	TRBV14	few	TRBJ1-2	CASSLIPGSGYTF	TGTGCCAGCAGCCTCATCCCGGGGAGTGGCTACACCTTC
TRBD2	TRBV24-1	once	TRBJ2-1	CATSDPAGDYNEQFF	TGTGCCACCAGTGACCCAGCGGGGGATTACAATGAGCAGTTCTTC
TRBD1	TRBV29-1	.	TRBJ1-5	CSVAQGGNQPQHF	TGCAGCGTCGCACAGGGGGGGAATCAGCCCCAGCATTTT
.	TRBV5-4	.	TRBJ2-2	CASSWDTGELFF	TGTGCCAGCAGCTGGGACACCGGGGAGCTGTTTTTT
.	TRBV7-8	few	TRBJ2-1	CASSPLQGIFYNEQFF	TGTGCCAGCAGCCCCTTACAGGGTATCTTTTACAATGAGCAGTTCTTC
TRBD1	TRBV19	.	TRBJ2-7	CASSIDRGYEQYF	TGTGCCAGTAGTATCGACAGGGGTTACGAGCAGTACTTC
.	TRBV5-1	.	TRBJ1-2	CASSLDSNFIYGYTF	TGCGCCAGCAGCCTGGACAGTAACTTTATCTATGGCTACACCTTC
TRBD1	TRBV7-9	.	TRBJ2-2	CASARTGTGELFF	TGTGCCAGCGCCAGGACAGGGACCGGGGAGCTGTTTTTT
.	TRBV5-1	.	TRBJ2-5	CASSLAEKGGETQYF	TGCGCCAGCAGCTTGGCCGAGAAGGGGGGAGAGACCCAGTACTTC
TRBD1	TRBV5-4	few	TRBJ2-1	CASSKPGQVSVNEQFF	TGTGCCAGCAGTAAACCGGGACAGGTATCGGTCAATGAGCAGTTCTTC
TRBD1	TRBV19	.	TRBJ1-1	CASSMGRGRGEAFF	TGTGCCAGTAGTATGGGAAGGGGGCGAGGGGAAGCTTTCTTT
.	TRBV12-3/TRBV12-4	few	TRBJ1-1	CASSFGRTEAFF	TGTGCCAGCAGTTTTGGGAGGACTGAAGCTTTCTTT
.	TRBV7-2	few	TRBJ2-2	CASSLDTGELFF	TGTGCCAGCAGCCTAGACACCGGGGAGCTGTTTTTT
.	TRBV4-1	.	TRBJ2-2	CASSPMGGELFF	TGCGCCAGCAGCCCGATGGGCGGGGAGCTGTTTTTT
.	TRBV10-1	.	TRBJ2-4	CASSEGGVGTKNIQYF	TGCGCCAGCAGTGAGGGGGGAGTCGGGACCAAAAACATTCAGTACTTC
.	TRBV19	few	TRBJ1-1	CASSIFWGADTEAFF	TGTGCCAGTAGTATATTTTGGGGGGCGGACACTGAAGCTTTCTTT
TRBD1	TRBV29-1	.	TRBJ1-2	CSVGLGTGSTSYGYTF	TGCAGCGTGGGACTCGGGACAGGTTCCACCTCCTATGGCTACACCTTC
TRBD1	TRBV2	.	TRBJ2-3	CASKSDRFTDTQYF	TGTGCCAGCAAATCGGACAGGTTCACAGATACGCAGTATTTT
.	TRBV7-9	.	TRBJ1-2	CASSGRELSYGYTF	TGTGCCAGCAGCGGTCGAGAACTTAGCTATGGCTACACCTTC
TRBD2	TRBV5-1	.	TRBJ2-5	CASSFLAGPGETQYF	TGCGCCAGCAGCTTTCTAGCGGGACCGGGGGAGACCCAGTACTTC
.	TRBV6-6	.	TRBJ1-4	CASRPPGGGGEKLFF	TGTGCCAGCAGACCCCCGGGGGGCGGTGGTGAAAAACTGTTTTTT
.	TRBV6-1	.	TRBJ1-1	CASSELGTSYEAFF	TGTGCCAGCAGTGAACTCGGGACTTCTTATGAAGCTTTCTTT
TRBD2	TRBV12-3/TRBV12-4	.	TRBJ2-5	CASRDGGETQYF	TGTGCCAGCAGGGACGGGGGGGAGACCCAGTACTTC